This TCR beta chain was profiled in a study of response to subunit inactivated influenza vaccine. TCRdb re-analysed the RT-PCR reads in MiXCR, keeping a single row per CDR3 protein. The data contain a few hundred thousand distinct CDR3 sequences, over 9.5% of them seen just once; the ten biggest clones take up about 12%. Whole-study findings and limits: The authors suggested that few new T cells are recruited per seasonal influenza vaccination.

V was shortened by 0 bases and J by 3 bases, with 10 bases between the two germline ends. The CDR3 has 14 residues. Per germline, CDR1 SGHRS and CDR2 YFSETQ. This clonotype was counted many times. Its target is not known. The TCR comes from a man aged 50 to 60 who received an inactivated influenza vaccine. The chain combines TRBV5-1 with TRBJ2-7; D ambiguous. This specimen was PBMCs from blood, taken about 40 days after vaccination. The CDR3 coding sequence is TGCGCCAGCAGCTTGGCCCCGGCAAACTACGAGCAGTACTTC. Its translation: CASSLAPANYEQYF. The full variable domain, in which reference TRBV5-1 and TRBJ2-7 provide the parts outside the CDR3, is KAGVTQTPRYLIKTRGQQVTLSCSPISGHRSVSWYQQTPGQGLQFLFEYFSETQRNKGNFPGRFSGRQFSNSRSEMNVSTLELGDSALYLCASSLAPANYEQYFGPGTRLTVT.